This record looks at one T cell receptor (beta chain) sequence and its context. Antigen specificity is unknown. The sample is drawn from a study of T cells after yellow fever vaccination. The germline CDR1 and CDR2 sequences are MNHEY and SVGEGT. This CDR3 comprises 16 residues. V was trimmed by 3 bases and J by 2 bases, leaving 15 bases between them. One entry per CDR3 protein results from TCRdb running MiXCR on the 5' RACE reads. The table includes roughly 170,000 distinct CDR3 sequences, 9.3% detected once. Notes on the study in general: A large majority of primary-vaccination clones showed up again after the booster (approximately 96% CD4, around 90% CD8).

Sequences were derived from CD8+ T cells sorted from PBMCs, sampled 45 days after the yellow fever booster vaccination. The TCR sequence derives from a man between 18 and 35 years old who received the YFV17D yellow fever vaccine. This chain links TRBV6-2 or TRBV6-3 with TRBJ2-3; D call uncertain. CDR3 protein: CASSYPVEDSTDTQYF. CDR3 DNA: TGTGCCAGCAGTTATCCCGTGGAAGATTCCACAGATACGCAGTATTTT.